The T cell receptor (beta chain) under discussion was sequenced for a study of T-cell reconstitution after alpha-beta-depleted transplantation in children. This clonotype was recorded a few times. The CDR3 loop spans 14 amino acids. V shed 6 bases and J 5 bases; nucleotides not matched to a gene: 11. Germline-derived CDR1 and CDR2 are SQVTM and ANQGSEA. A TCRbeta library incorporating unique molecular identifiers was prepared. From the PCR reads, TCRdb called clonotypes with MiXCR, one entry per CDR3 protein. The sample consists of under 250,000 distinct CDR3 sequences, around 25% of them appearing once.

V is TRBV29-1 and J is TRBJ2-7; 9 bases line up with TRBD1. The material was PBMCs, mostly from graft donor cells, obtained 360 days after TCRalphabeta/CD19-depleted stem cell transplant. The sequence was collected from a female patient aged 2-10 years who had a stem cell transplant for congenital amegakaryocytic thrombocytopenia, so the T cells may come from the graft donor. CDR3 loop: CSVEIGTGSNEQYF. The CDR3 DNA is TGCAGCGTCGAAATCGGGACAGGGAGTAACGAGCAGTACTTC.